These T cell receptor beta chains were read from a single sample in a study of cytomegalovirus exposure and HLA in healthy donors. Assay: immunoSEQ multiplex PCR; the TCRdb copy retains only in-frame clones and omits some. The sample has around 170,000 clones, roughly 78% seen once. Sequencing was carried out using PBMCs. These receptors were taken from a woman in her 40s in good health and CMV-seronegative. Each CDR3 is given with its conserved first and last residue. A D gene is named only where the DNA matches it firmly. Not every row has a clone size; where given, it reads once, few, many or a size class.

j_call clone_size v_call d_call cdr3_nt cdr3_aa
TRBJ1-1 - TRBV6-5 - TGTGCCAGCATCGACCACAACGACAGGCATGCTTTCTTT CASIDHNDRHAFF
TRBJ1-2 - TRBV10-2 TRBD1 TGCGCCAGCAGCCTCGGACAGGGGGGCTCCGGGAACTATGGCTACACCTTC CASSLGQGGSGNYGYTF
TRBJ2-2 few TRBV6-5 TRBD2 TGTGCCAGTACTAGCGGGGGGTTGAGTGGGGAGCTGTTTTTT CASTSGGLSGELFF
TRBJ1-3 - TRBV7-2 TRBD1 TGTGCCAGCAGCGTTGACAGGGCGGCTGGAAACACCATATATTTT CASSVDRAAGNTIYF
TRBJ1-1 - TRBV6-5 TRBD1 TGTGCCACTCGGACAGGGGTTGCGAACACTGAAGCTTTCTTT CATRTGVANTEAFF
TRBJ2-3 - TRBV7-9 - TGTGCCAGCGGCCCCATACGGGGTAGCACAGATACGCAGTATTTT CASGPIRGSTDTQYF
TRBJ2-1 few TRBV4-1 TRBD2 TGCGCCAGCAGCCAAAGGACTAGCGGGGGGGCCGCCAATGAGCAGTTCTTC CASSQRTSGGAANEQFF
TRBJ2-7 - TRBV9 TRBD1 TGTGCCAGCAGCGTCTCCTGGGACAGGGAGGAGCAGTACTTC CASSVSWDREEQYF
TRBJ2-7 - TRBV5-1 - TGCGCCAGCAGCTTGAGGCAGGCGTACGAGCAGTACTTC CASSLRQAYEQYF
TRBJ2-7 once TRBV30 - TGTGCCTGGAGTGTACAGCACAGAACCTACGAGCAGTACTTC CAWSVQHRTYEQYF
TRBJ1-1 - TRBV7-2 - TGTGCCAGCAGCTTAGCCAGTCAGGCTTTCTTT CASSLASQAFF
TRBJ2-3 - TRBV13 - TGTGCCAGCACTAACAGCAGGGATACGCAGTATTTT CASTNSRDTQYF
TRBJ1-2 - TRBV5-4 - TGTGCCAGCAGCTTGTATCATGGGACAGGCTACACCTTC CASSLYHGTGYTF
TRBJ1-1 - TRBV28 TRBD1 TGTGCCAGCAGCCGTGGACAGGCATCCGCTTTCTTT CASSRGQASAFF
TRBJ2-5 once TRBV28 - TGTGCCAGCAGTTTTCGGGAACAGGGCCAGACCCAGTACTTC CASSFREQGQTQYF
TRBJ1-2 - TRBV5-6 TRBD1 TGTGCCAGCAGGGAAAAAGGGACAGGGGGCCTTGGCTACACCTTC CASREKGTGGLGYTF
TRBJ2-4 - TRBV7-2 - TGTGCCAGCAGCCCCGGCGGTAGATGGAATGAGGCCAAAAACATTCAGTACTTC CASSPGGRWNEAKNIQYF
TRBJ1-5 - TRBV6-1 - TGTGCCAGCAGTCCACGGGGTAGGGGCAATCAGCCCCAGCATTTT CASSPRGRGNQPQHF
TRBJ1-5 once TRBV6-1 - TGTGCCAGCAGTGTTTGGGGGCCTCAGCCCCAGCATTTT CASSVWGPQPQHF
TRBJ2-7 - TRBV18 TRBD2 TGTGCCAGCTCACCACAGGGGACTAGCGGGGGGACCGAGCAGTACTTC CASSPQGTSGGTEQYF
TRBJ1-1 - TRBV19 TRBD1 TGTGCCAGCTTAGGACAGGGGAACACTGAAGCTTTCTTT CASLGQGNTEAFF
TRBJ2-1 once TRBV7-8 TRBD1 TGTGCCAGCAGCTTAACTCAAGCGGACAGGGGAGGGGAGCAGTTCTTC CASSLTQADRGGEQFF
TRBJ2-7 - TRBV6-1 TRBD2 TGTGCCAGCAGAACTAGCGGGATTTCCGAGCAGTACTTC CASRTSGISEQYF
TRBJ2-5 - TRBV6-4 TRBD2 TGTGCCAGCAGTGACGGGGGGGGGACCCAGTACTTC CASSDGGGTQYF
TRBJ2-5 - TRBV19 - TGTGCCAGTAGTATCGGGGGGCGAGGGGAGACCCAGTACTTC CASSIGGRGETQYF
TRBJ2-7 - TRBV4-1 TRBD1 TGCGCCAGCAGCCGGGACAGGGGTATTTACGAGCAGTACTTC CASSRDRGIYEQYF
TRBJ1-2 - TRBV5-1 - TGCGCCAGCAGCTTGCCGGGGACTCCCTATGGCTACACCTTC CASSLPGTPYGYTF